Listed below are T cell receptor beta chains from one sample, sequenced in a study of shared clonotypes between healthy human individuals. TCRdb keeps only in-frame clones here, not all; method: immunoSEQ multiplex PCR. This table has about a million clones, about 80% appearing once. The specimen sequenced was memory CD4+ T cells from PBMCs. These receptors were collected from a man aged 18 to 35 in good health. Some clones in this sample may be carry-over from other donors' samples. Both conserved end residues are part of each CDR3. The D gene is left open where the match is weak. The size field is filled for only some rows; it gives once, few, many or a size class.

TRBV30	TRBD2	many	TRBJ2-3	TGTGCCTGGAGTTCCCGGACTAGCGGGAGATGGGGAGATACGCAGTATTTT	CAWSSRTSGRWGDTQYF
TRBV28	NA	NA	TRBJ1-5	TGTGCCAGCAGTTTGTTGGGGGCTGATCAGCCCCAGCATTTT	CASSLLGADQPQHF
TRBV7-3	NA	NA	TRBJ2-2	TGTGCCAGCAGCTTAGTGGCGGCGAACACCGGGGAGCTGTTTTTT	CASSLVAANTGELFF
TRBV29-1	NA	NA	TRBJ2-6	TGCAGCGTTGCTCCCACCGGGGCCAACGTCCTGACTTTC	CSVAPTGANVLTF
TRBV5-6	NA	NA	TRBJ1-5	TGTGCCAGCAGCTCGACCAGGCTGATATATCAGCCCCAGCATTTT	CASSSTRLIYQPQHF
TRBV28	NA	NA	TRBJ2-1	TGTGCCAGCAGTTTAAGGGTAAATGAGCAGTTCTTC	CASSLRVNEQFF
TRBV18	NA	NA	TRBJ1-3	TGTGCCAGCTCGCAAGGACAGCTCTCTGGAAACACCATATATTTT	CASSQGQLSGNTIYF
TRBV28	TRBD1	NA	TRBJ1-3	TGTGCCAGCAACCCAGGGGGGGTTTCGTCTGGAAACACCATATATTTT	CASNPGGVSSGNTIYF
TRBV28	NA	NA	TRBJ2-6	TGTGCCAGCAGTCTTGGGTCCTCTGTCTCTGGGGCCAACGTCCTGACTTTC	CASSLGSSVSGANVLTF
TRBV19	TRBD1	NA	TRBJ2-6	TGTGCCAGTAGTAGACAGGGTTTCTCTGGGGCCAACGTCCTGACTTTC	CASSRQGFSGANVLTF
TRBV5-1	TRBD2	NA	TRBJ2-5	TGCGCCAGCAGCTTGGCTAGCGGGTCCGAGACCCAGTACTTC	CASSLASGSETQYF
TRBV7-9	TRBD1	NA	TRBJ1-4	TGTGCCAGCGGGACAAAGACAGGGGAGGATGAAAAACTGTTTTTT	CASGTKTGEDEKLFF
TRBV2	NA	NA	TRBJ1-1	TGTGCCAGCCGGATGGACTCAAAAGGGCGTGAAGCTTTCTTT	CASRMDSKGREAFF
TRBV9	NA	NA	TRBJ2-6	TGTGCCAGCAGCGTAGATGGAGGGGCTGGGGCCAACGTCCTGACTTTC	CASSVDGGAGANVLTF
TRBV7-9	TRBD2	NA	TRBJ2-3	TGTGCCAGCAGTCGGGGACTAAGCACAGATACGCAGTATTTT	CASSRGLSTDTQYF
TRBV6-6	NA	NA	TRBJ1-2	TGTGCCAGCAGTTACACGGGGGGGTTTTATGGCTACACCTTC	CASSYTGGFYGYTF
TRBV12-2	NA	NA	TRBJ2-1	TGTGCAAGTCGCTCGGCGGGCGGACTTGGGATTGCGGAGCAGTTCTTC	CASRSAGGLGIAEQFF
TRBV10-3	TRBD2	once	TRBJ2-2	TGTGCCATCAGTGCTGGACTAGCGGGAGTGGCCGGGGAGCTGTTTTTT	CAISAGLAGVAGELFF
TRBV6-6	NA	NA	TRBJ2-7	TGTGCCAGCAGGGCGGGGCAGTCCTACGAGCAGTACTTC	CASRAGQSYEQYF
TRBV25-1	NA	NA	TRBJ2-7	TGTGCCAGCAGTGACCTCTACGAGCAGTACTTC	CASSDLYEQYF
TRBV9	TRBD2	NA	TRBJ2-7	TGTGCCAGCAGCGTAGATGGTAGCGGGAGGTACGAGCAGTACTTC	CASSVDGSGRYEQYF
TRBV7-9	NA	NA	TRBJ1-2	TGTGCCAGCAGCTTAGATACAGGGTATGGCTACACCTTC	CASSLDTGYGYTF
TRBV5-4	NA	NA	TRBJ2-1	TGTGCCAGCAGAACTAGGGCAGCTAGCTCCTACAATGAGCAGTTCTTC	CASRTRAASSYNEQFF
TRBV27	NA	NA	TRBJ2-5	TGTGCCAGCACCCCGGATCCCCGCGGAGAGACCCAGTACTTC	CASTPDPRGETQYF
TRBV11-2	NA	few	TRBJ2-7	TGTGCCAGCAGCCCCCTTTCAGGGATGGCCGAGCAGTACTTC	CASSPLSGMAEQYF
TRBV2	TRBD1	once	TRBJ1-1	TGTGCCAGCATCCTGGGACAGGGCCCAACTGAAGCTTTCTTT	CASILGQGPTEAFF
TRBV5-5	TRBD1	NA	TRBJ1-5	TGTGCCAGCAGCTTGGGCCCGGACAGGGGGTCGGAGCCCCAGCATTTT	CASSLGPDRGSEPQHF
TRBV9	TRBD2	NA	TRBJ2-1	TGTGCCAGCAGCGTAGCGGGAGGGTACTACAATGAGCAGTTCTTC	CASSVAGGYYNEQFF
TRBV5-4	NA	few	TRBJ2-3	TGTGCCAGCAGCTTGTGGCGGGATATTGGGGATACGCAGTATTTT	CASSLWRDIGDTQYF
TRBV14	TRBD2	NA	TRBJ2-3	TGTGCCAGCAGCTTACTAGCGACTAGCACAGATACGCAGTATTTT	CASSLLATSTDTQYF